This entry lists 25 T cell receptor beta chains sequenced from one sample in a study of CD8 T cells in ankylosing spondylitis. TCRdb fed the 5' RACE reads into MiXCR, producing one record per CDR3 protein. The sample holds about 190,000 distinct CDR3 sequences, 10% to 15% seen once. The sequenced sample consisted of blood, either unsorted or a sorted T cell fraction (not recorded which). Every receptor here comes from a female donor with ankylosing spondylitis or in good health (not recorded which).

This clonotype was seen ten or more times. This chain's CDR3 is CSARDSRGTGELFF. The DNA for the CDR3 is TGCAGTGCTAGAGATAGTAGGGGCACCGGGGAGCTGTTTTTT. The chain links TRBV20-1 to TRBJ2-2; D perhaps matches TRBD1 (5 bases). Germline-derived CDR1 and CDR2 are DFQATT and SNEGSKA (reference sequence). V lost 0 bases, J lost 4 bases, and 9 bases lay in between. CDR3 size: 14 residues.

At least ten counts were recorded for this clonotype. The chain links TRBV7-2 to TRBJ1-5; D is unclear. The CDR3 covers 12 residues. V lost 4 bases, J lost 6 bases, and 7 bases lay in between. Germline CDR1 and CDR2: SGHTA and FQGNSA. In nucleotides, the CDR3 is TGTGCCAGCAGCTCCTTCGGTCAGCCCCAGCATTTT. Amino acids: CASSSFGQPQHF.

The chain couples TRBV20-1 to TRBJ2-3; the D gene could be TRBD1 or TRBD2 (5 bases each). The CDR3 extends over 14 amino acids. Trimming left V 1 base short and J 0 bases short, with 8 bases between. Germline loops: CDR1 DFQATT, CDR2 SNEGSKA (reference sequence). The DNA of the CDR3 is TGCAGTGCTAGAGCCTGGGGGAGCACAGATACGCAGTATTTT. Protein product: CSARAWGSTDTQYF.

The rearrangement links TRBV20-1 to TRBJ2-7, with no clear D. The CDR3 sequence is 12 residues long. The V gene lost 3 bases and the J gene lost 6 bases, with 12 bases spanning the gap. CDR1 DFQATT and CDR2 SNEGSKA come from the germline V gene (reference sequence). CDR3 DNA sequence: TGCAGTGCTAGGCCCCTGGGCCCCGAGCAGTACTTC. Amino acid sequence: CSARPLGPEQYF.

With respect to this clonotype: With a much larger clone just one base away, this may be a read error. The V gene is TRBV2, the J gene TRBJ2-4; 7 bases agree with TRBD1. CDR1 is SNHLY, CDR2 FYNNEI, per germline. V gave up 10 bases and J gave up 8 bases; unmatched junction bases: 11. The CDR3 has 13 residues. CDR3 coding DNA: TGTGCCAACATGTTGGCCCAGGGGGACATTCAGTACTTC. It codes for CANMLAQGDIQYF. The complete variable domain, with remaining parts taken from reference TRBV2 and TRBJ2-4, reads EPEVTQTPSHQVTQMGQEVILRCVPISNHLYFYWYRQILGQKVEFLVSFYNNEISEKSEIFDDQFSVERPDGSNFTLKIRSTKLEDSAMYFCANMLAQGDIQYFGAGTRLSVL.

Worth noting for this clonotype: A read error is possible here, since a much larger clone lies one base away. V usage is TRBV12-3 or TRBV12-4 and J usage is TRBJ1-3; weak D call: TRBD1 (5 bases). The CDR3 extends over 13 amino acids. CDR3 amino acids: CVSRQISGNTIYF. As DNA, the CDR3 is TGTGTCAGCAGACAGATCTCTGGAAACACCATATATTTT.

This clonotype showed up just a few times. The rearrangement joins TRBV7-2 to TRBJ2-3; tentative D call: TRBD2 (6 bases). Trimming removed 5 bases from V and 6 bases from J, with 15 bases in between. Germline V lookup: CDR1 SGHTA, CDR2 FQGNSA. This CDR3 has 14 amino acids. The CDR3 here is CASSRANRGDTQYF. The CDR3 coding sequence is TGTGCCAGCAGCCGTGCGAATCGGGGGGATACGCAGTATTTT.

This clonotype was counted ten times or more. V usage is TRBV10-3 and J usage is TRBJ1-3; unclear D gene. V was trimmed by 8 bases and J by 0 bases, leaving 20 bases between them. CDR1 and CDR2 (germline): ENHRY, SYGVKD. The CDR3 length is 17 residues. The chain's CDR3 is CAILTEAPEGSGNTIYF. The CDR3 bases are TGTGCCATCTTGACGGAGGCCCCGGAGGGCTCTGGAAACACCATATATTTT.

This clonotype has a handful of counts. The chain links TRBV20-1 to TRBJ1-6; 8 bases align to TRBD1. CDR1 is DFQATT and CDR2 is SNEGSKA in the germline V gene (reference sequence). This CDR3 is 17 amino acids long. The junction had 7 bases not matched to a gene; V was cut back by 3 bases and J by 0 bases. CDR3 coding DNA: TGCAGTGCTAGGGACAGGGACCCAAGCTCCTATAATTCACCCCTCCACTTT. This translates into CSARDRDPSSYNSPLHF.

This clonotype was counted at least ten times. The chain uses TRBV20-1 and TRBJ1-1, with a tentative D call TRBD1 (6 bases). Germline CDR1 is DFQATT and CDR2 is SNEGSKA (reference sequence). This CDR3 has 15 amino acids. V lost 5 bases and J lost 3, with 19 bases in between. The CDR3 loop is CSASTTGRGDTEAFF. The CDR3 DNA is TGCAGTGCTTCTACGACAGGCCGGGGGGACACTGAAGCTTTCTTT.

The chain combines TRBV12-3 or TRBV12-4 with TRBJ1-5, with 12 bases matching TRBD1. CDR3 length equals 19 residues. CDR3 in amino acids: CTFSLALSGTGGGNQPQHF. The CDR3 DNA reads as TGTACCTTCAGTTTAGCGCTAAGCGGGACAGGGGGCGGCAATCAGCCCCAGCATTTT.

This clonotype was observed at least ten times. The chain is built from TRBV19 and TRBJ1-1; 9 bases fit TRBD1. This CDR3 has 16 residues. V lost 6 bases and J lost 4; bases outside the gene matches: 12. Germline V gives CDR1 LNHDA, CDR2 SQIVND (reference sequence). The CDR3 sequence is CASRLRDRERSTEAFF. The CDR3 DNA sequence: TGTGCCAGTAGGCTCCGGGACAGGGAGAGGAGCACTGAAGCTTTCTTT.

This rearrangement joins TRBV19 to TRBJ2-5; D gene uncertain. CDR3 length equals 15 residues. Germline V gene sequence: CDR1 LNHDA, CDR2 SQIVND (reference sequence). Trimming took off 3 bases at V and 5 bases at J, with 16 bases between the two ends. The CDR3 protein is CASSMSVPPAETQYF. Here the CDR3 DNA reads TGTGCCAGTAGTATGTCGGTCCCCCCAGCGGAGACCCAGTACTTC.

This clonotype appeared many times. The V gene is TRBV3-1, the J gene TRBJ1-2, with TRBD1 matching 7 bases. J gave up 7 bases and V 2 bases, and 7 bases lay outside the gene matches. The CDR3 sequence is 14 residues long. Germline lookup yields CDR1 LGHDT and CDR2 YNNKEL (reference sequence). In nucleotides, the CDR3 is TGTGCCAGCAGCCAAACCTTCCCAGGGGGTGGCTACACCTTC. Translated: CASSQTFPGGGYTF.

There are many counts of this clonotype. This chain joins TRBV21-1 and TRBJ2-3; TRBD1, the table's D call, was not compared with the DNA. TRBV21-1 is an annotated pseudogene. The CDR3 runs 17 residues. CDR3 loop: CASSKTPGQGSTDTQYF. Written as DNA, the CDR3 is TGTGCCAGCAGCAAAACCCCCGGACAGGGTAGTACAGATACGCAGTATTTT.

In its sample, this clonotype was seen many times. CDR3 DNA: TGCAGTGCTGGAGGGCCCAAGGGTCTGGACACTGAAGCTTTCTTT. It is translated as CSAGGPKGLDTEAFF. The rearrangement uses TRBV20-1 and TRBJ1-1; D not resolved. The germline V and J ends were trimmed by 5 bases and 3 bases, with 19 bases remaining between them. Germline loops: CDR1 DFQATT, CDR2 SNEGSKA (reference sequence). The CDR3 covers 15 residues.

The table lists this clonotype with a few counts. The chain has TRBV20-1 and TRBJ2-5; TRBD1 matches at 7 bases. J gave up 5 bases and V 2 bases, and 5 bases lay outside the gene matches. This CDR3 spans 13 amino acids. CDR1 is DFQATT and CDR2 is SNEGSKA in the germline V gene (reference sequence). The CDR3 coding sequence is TGCAGTGCTAGAACAGGGGCTGGGGAGACCCAGTACTTC. Translated: CSARTGAGETQYF.

As regards this clonotype: The junction differs from germline at one of its ends, possibly a read error. V usage is TRBV15 and J usage is TRBJ2-5; D could derive from TRBD1 or TRBD2 (5 bases each). The germline CDR1 and CDR2 sequences are LNHNV and YYDKDF (reference sequence). The CDR3 is 16 amino acids. The DNA of the CDR3 is TGTGCCACCCGCAGAAGCTCCGGGGCGGGCGAAGAGACCCAGTACTTC. Translated: CATRRSSGAGEETQYF. Supplemented by reference TRBV15 and TRBJ2-5, the full variable domain reads DAMVIQNPRYQVTQFGKPVTLSCSQTLNHNVMYWYQQKSSQAPKLLFHYYDKDFNNEADTPDNFQSRRPNTSFCFLDIRSPGLGDTAMYLCATRRSSGAGEETQYFGPGTRLLVL.

This clonotype was recorded many times. The CDR3 DNA reads TGCAGTGCTGCACGGGGACAGGGGATGGGAGATACGCAGTATTTT. This sequence encodes CSAARGQGMGDTQYF. The chain has TRBV20-1 and TRBJ2-3, with TRBD1 matching over 10 bases. Germline assignment: CDR1 DFQATT and CDR2 SNEGSKA (reference sequence). V lost 5 bases and J lost 5; bases outside the gene matches: 10. This CDR3 has 15 residues.

Of note for this clonotype: This may stem from a read error, because a much larger clone lies one nucleotide away. The chain recombines TRBV20-1 with TRBJ2-2; D is unclear. CDR1 is DFQATT, CDR2 SNEGSKA, per germline (reference sequence). The CDR3 consists of 14 residues. The CDR3 is CSASAYSNIGELFF. CDR3 DNA: TGCAGTGCCAGTGCCTATTCGAACATCGGGGAGCTGTTTTTT.

The chain employs TRBV18 and TRBJ2-1; no definite D call. Trimming pared 6 bases from V and 5 bases from J, leaving 17 bases between. The CDR3 extends over 15 amino acids. Germline assignment: CDR1 KGHSH and CDR2 LQKENI. The CDR3 nucleotides read TGTGCCAGCTCTCGTAGGGCGGAAAAGAACAATGAGCAGTTCTTC. Translating gives CASSRRAEKNNEQFF.

This clonotype has ten or more counts. This rearrangement joins TRBV7-2 to TRBJ2-5; D possibly matches TRBD1 or TRBD2 (5 bases each). The V end lost 6 bases, the J end lost 3 bases, and 11 bases lay between the germline ends. There are 13 residues in the CDR3. CDR1 and CDR2 (germline): SGHTA, FQGNSA. The CDR3 protein is CASRKGTEETQYF. The CDR3 coding sequence is TGTGCCAGCAGAAAGGGGACGGAAGAGACCCAGTACTTC. The full variable domain, completed using reference TRBV7-2 and TRBJ2-5, is GAGVSQSPSNKVTEKGKDVELRCDPISGHTALYWYRQSLGQGLEFLIYFQGNSAPDKSGLPSDRFSAERTGGSVSTLTIQRTQQEDSAVYLCASRKGTEETQYFGPGTRLLVL.

This clonotype was detected many times. The chain uses TRBV29-1 and TRBJ2-7; D possibly matches TRBD1 or TRBD2 (5 bases each). The CDR3 contains 13 residues. Deletions cut 3 bases from V and 0 bases from J, with 9 bases between. Germline V gives CDR1 SQVTM, CDR2 ANQGSEA. CDR3 sequence (DNA): TGCAGCGTTGAGGGACCCCGCTCCTACGAGCAGTACTTC. Its protein product is CSVEGPRSYEQYF.

The chain couples TRBV29-1 to TRBJ2-1, with 7 positions matching TRBD1. CDR1 and CDR2 (germline): SQVTM, ANQGSEA. The CDR3 consists of 14 residues. The V gene end was trimmed by 8 bases and the J gene end by 3 bases; junction bases not matched to a gene: 10. CDR3 DNA: TGCAGCACACAAGGGCAGGGGGACTACAATGAGCAGTTCTTC. This encodes CSTQGQGDYNEQFF.

This clonotype occurred many times. The chain is built from TRBV18 and TRBJ2-3; D unresolved. The CDR3 loop spans 13 amino acids. Trimming removed 3 bases at V and 4 bases at J, with 8 bases between. Looked up from germline, CDR1 is KGHSH and CDR2 is LQKENI. The CDR3 here is CASSPPRADTQYF. CDR3 in DNA: TGTGCCAGCTCACCGCCCCGCGCAGATACGCAGTATTTT.